The entry that follows covers one TCR beta chain sequence. Between the trimmed V and J ends, which lost 3 bases and 4 bases, there was a span of 22 bases. Germline V CDR1 and CDR2: SGHDN, FVKESK. This CDR3 comprises 17 residues. Assay used: immunoSEQ multiplex PCR; TCRdb lists only in-frame clones, some missing. This sample yields about 110,000 clones, of which almost 85% are seen a single time; 4.2% belongs to the top ten. The entry originates in a study of blood T cell repertoires in COVID-19. The clonotype was recovered from a human donor in a cohort sampled during active COVID-19. The rearrangement links TRBV14 to TRBJ2-7; a weak D match, TRBD1 (5 bases). Material for sequencing was peripheral blood. The CDR3 nucleotides read TGTGCCAGCAGCCAGGTTTCTTCGGACACGAGGTGGTACGAGCAGTACTTC. Its protein product is CASSQVSSDTRWYEQYF.